This T cell receptor beta chain was sequenced in a study of blood T cells in healthy people across ages. Study-wide findings and caveats: Among T cells, TCR beta diversity per million cells dropped roughly linearly as age rose. Long-lived and aged donors differed, with more naive CD4+ cells and higher diversity in the long-lived. Underestimates were what the diversity estimates from one million T cells were considered to be.

A sample-barcoded 5' primer and a J-beta primer mix were used in a second PCR of roughly 7 to 12 cycles. TCRdb passed the 5' RACE reads through MiXCR, listing each CDR3 protein once. The profile shows 1.6 million or so distinct CDR3 sequences, approximately 32% of them singletons. V was clipped by 0 bases and J by 4 bases, with 10 bases between them. CDR1 is SGDLS and CDR2 is YYNGEE in the germline V gene. The CDR3 consists of 14 residues. This clonotype was counted only a few times. The antigen is undetermined. V and J are TRBV9 and TRBJ2-5, with D possibly matching TRBD2 (6 bases). The TCR originated in a woman aged 25 to 39 in good health. Material: blood. The CDR3 coding sequence is TGTGCCAGCAGCGTAGACGGACTAACAGAGACCCAGTACTTC. Protein: CASSVDGLTETQYF.